This TCR beta chain was recorded in a study of blood T cell repertoires in COVID-19. CDR1 and CDR2 (germline): SGHTA, FQGNSA. The CDR3 consists of 14 residues. V lost 4 bases, J lost 5 bases, and 14 bases lay in between. Generated by immunoSEQ multiplex PCR, the TCRdb table keeps only in-frame clones and is missing some. The table includes approximately 77,000 clones, approximately 90% detected once. The chain uses TRBV7-2 and TRBJ2-5, with TRBD2 as a possible D gene (5 bases). Sequences were obtained from peripheral blood. This receptor was obtained from a middle-aged man with active COVID-19. CDR3 loop: CASSSRTAAETQYF. The CDR3 nucleotides are TGTGCCAGCAGCTCCCGGACTGCCGCGGAGACCCAGTACTTC.